Following are 23 T cell receptor beta chains from one sample sequenced in a study of naive and memory T cell subsets. Both TRBC1 and TRBC2 were covered by a beta constant-region primer of two equimolar oligonucleotides. MiXCR was run by TCRdb on the UMI-ligation and nested PCR reads, yielding one entry per CDR3 protein. The sample has tens of thousands of distinct CDR3 sequences; about 11% are singletons. The sequenced material came from central memory CD8+ T cells from blood. The receptors here all came from a human donor in good health.

About this clonotype: A much larger clone lies a single base off, so this may be a read error. The chain couples TRBV6-9 to TRBJ1-2; TRBD1 matches at 11 bases. Germline lookup yields CDR1 MNHGY and CDR2 SVAAGI. CDR3 length: 14 residues. J gave up 4 bases and V 8 bases, and 6 bases lay outside the gene matches. Here the CDR3 DNA reads TGTGCCAGCGCCCGGACAGGGGGCTTCTATGGCTACACCTTC. Amino acids: CASARTGGFYGYTF.

The chain recombines TRBV27 with TRBJ2-4; maybe TRBD1 (5 bases). The germline gives CDR1 MNHEY, CDR2 SMNVEV (reference sequence). Trimming removed 8 bases at V and 0 bases at J, with 8 bases between. This CDR3 has 13 residues. This chain's CDR3 is CASWGVAKNIQYF. CDR3 sequence (DNA): TGTGCCAGCTGGGGCGTAGCCAAAAACATTCAGTACTTC.

This CDR3 is CALDRGFYEQYF. As DNA, the CDR3 is TGTGCCCTGGACAGGGGATTCTACGAGCAGTACTTC. The chain couples TRBV30 to TRBJ2-7, with TRBD1 matching over 9 bases. The CDR3 length is 12 residues. Germline CDR1 and CDR2: GTSNPN and SVGIG (reference sequence). J was trimmed by 3 bases and V by 8 bases; bases with no gene match: 5.

The J gene is TRBJ2-1, the V gene TRBV18; possible D gene TRBD2, 5 bases. V was cut by 3 bases and J by 10 bases, with 22 bases left in between. Germline lookup yields CDR1 KGHSH and CDR2 LQKENI. The CDR3 is 16 residues long. Here the CDR3 reads CASSPLEGSGFREQFF. CDR3 nucleotide sequence: TGTGCCAGCTCACCTCTTGAAGGGAGTGGATTCCGAGAGCAGTTCTTC.

This clonotype was detected a few times. The gene calls are TRBV10-3 and TRBJ2-7; D is ambiguous. CDR3 length: 14 amino acids. V lost 7 bases and J lost 5, with 18 bases in between. Germline V lookup: CDR1 ENHRY, CDR2 SYGVKD. CDR3: CAINSYLQNNEQYF. As DNA, the CDR3 is TGTGCCATCAACTCTTATCTCCAAAACAACGAGCAGTACTTC.

This clonotype was found many times. The chain employs TRBV28 and TRBJ1-1, with a weak D call TRBD1 (5 bases). V lost 5 bases, J lost 4 bases, and 17 bases lay in between. Germline loops: CDR1 MDHEN, CDR2 SYDVKM. The CDR3 totals 15 residues. The CDR3 reads CASSPWDRSPTEAFF. In DNA form, the CDR3 reads TGTGCCAGCAGTCCATGGGACCGATCGCCCACTGAAGCTTTCTTT.

Turning to this clonotype: One end of the junction varies from germline; a read error may be responsible. The V and J genes are TRBV7-9 and TRBJ1-4; D is unresolved. Germline CDR1 SEHNR, CDR2 FQNEAQ (reference sequence). The CDR3 runs 12 residues. Here the CDR3 reads CASSPDGEQLFF. CDR3 nucleotide sequence: TGTGCCAGCAGCCCGGACGGTGAACAACTGTTTTTT.

Regarding this clonotype: Just one base apart from a much larger clone, this may be a read error. This chain's CDR3 is CATSERFDRQGRNAGANVLTF. CDR3 bases: TGTGCCACCAGTGAACGCTTCGACCGCCAGGGTAGGAACGCTGGGGCCAACGTCCTGACTTTC. The chain has TRBV24-1 and TRBJ2-6, with D perhaps TRBD1 (5 bases). Trimming removed 4 bases from V and 2 bases from J, with 26 bases in between. The CDR3 length is 21 residues. Germline V lookup: CDR1 KGHDR, CDR2 SFDVKD.

The V call is TRBV28, the J call TRBJ2-7; TRBD2 aligns across 12 bases. The CDR3 is made up of 17 amino acids. CDR1 and CDR2 (germline): MDHEN, SYDVKM. V lost 2 bases and J lost 0; bases outside the gene matches: 5. This CDR3 reads CASSLRTSGNFSYEQYF. The CDR3 DNA reads as TGTGCCAGCAGTTTAAGGACTAGCGGGAATTTCTCCTACGAGCAGTACTTC.

The chain has TRBV5-4 and TRBJ1-2, with no clear D. Germline V CDR1 and CDR2: SGHNT, YYREEE (reference sequence). Deletions cut 2 bases from V and 7 bases from J, with 12 bases between. The CDR3 is made up of 13 amino acids. CDR3 nucleotides: TGTGCCAGCAGCTTATCTATAAACACTGGCTACACCTTC. Amino acids: CASSLSINTGYTF. The entire variable domain, with the rest obtained from reference TRBV5-4 and TRBJ1-2, is as follows: ETGVTQSPTHLIKTRGQQVTLRCSSQSGHNTVSWYQQALGQGPQFIFQYYREEENGRGNFPPRFSGLQFPNYSSELNVNALELDDSALYLCASSLSINTGYTFGSGTRLTVV.

The V call is TRBV6-1, the J call TRBJ2-7; D may be TRBD1 (6 bases). The CDR3 has 15 amino acids. CDR1 and CDR2 from the germline V gene are MNHNS and SASEGT. Trimming left V 1 base short and J 7 bases short, with 17 bases between. CDR3 loop: CASSEGGQRVGEQYF. The CDR3 DNA is TGTGCCAGCAGTGAAGGAGGACAGAGGGTGGGTGAGCAGTACTTC.

This clonotype was recorded many times. The chain combines TRBV12-3 or TRBV12-4 with TRBJ2-7, with 11 positions matching TRBD2. The CDR3 has 19 residues. V lost 4 bases to trimming and J lost 1 base; unmatched junction nucleotides: 15. In DNA form, the CDR3 reads TGTGCCAGCAGTTCCCCGGGACTAGCGGCTTCCAAGGGGTCCTACGAGCAGTACTTC. Translating gives CASSSPGLAASKGSYEQYF.

A few counts support this clonotype. V usage is TRBV19 and J usage is TRBJ2-3; 12 positions agree with TRBD1. Germline V gene sequence: CDR1 LNHDA, CDR2 SQIVND (reference sequence). CDR3 length: 14 residues. V shed 7 bases and J 4 bases; nucleotides not matched to a gene: 3. The CDR3 nucleotides read TGTGCCAGTAAGGGGACAGGGGGCGCAGATACGCAGTATTTT. The encoded protein is CASKGTGGADTQYF.

This clonotype was detected ten times or more. This rearrangement joins TRBV7-9 to TRBJ1-2; unclear D gene. Trimming pared 3 bases from V and 4 bases from J, leaving 9 bases between. Germline CDR1 reads SEHNR; CDR2 reads FQNEAQ (reference sequence). CDR3 length equals 13 residues. The CDR3 spells CASSFTGSYGYTF. The CDR3 coding sequence is TGTGCCAGCAGCTTCACGGGGTCCTATGGCTACACCTTC.

This clonotype occurred many times. The gene calls are TRBV21-1 and TRBJ1-5. TRBV21-1 is reported as a pseudogene. The CDR3 runs to 13 residues. The CDR3 sequence: CASSKTKNQPQHF. In DNA, the CDR3 is TGTGCCAGCAGCAAAACAAAAAATCAGCCCCAGCATTTT.

The genes are TRBV24-1 and TRBJ2-7; D may be TRBD1 (5 bases). Germline CDR1 reads KGHDR; CDR2 reads SFDVKD. The CDR3 extends over 16 amino acids. V was clipped by 3 bases and J by 0 bases, with 14 bases between them. The DNA for the CDR3 is TGTGCCACCAGTGATGGACCCTACAGGACCTCCTACGAGCAGTACTTC. Translated, it gives CATSDGPYRTSYEQYF.

The rearrangement links TRBV14 to TRBJ2-7; 8 nucleotides agree with TRBD1. The germline V gene has CDR1 SGHDN and CDR2 FVKESK. The CDR3 runs to 14 residues. J was trimmed by 7 bases and V by 1 base; bases with no gene match: 6. Here the CDR3 DNA reads TGTGCCAGCAGCCAAGGAGACAGGGGCAGAGAGCAGTACTTC. It specifies CASSQGDRGREQYF.

The V and J genes are TRBV28 and TRBJ2-2; possible D gene TRBD1, 6 bases. This CDR3 has 17 residues. Germline CDR1 MDHEN, CDR2 SYDVKM. V lost 3 bases, J lost 2 bases, and 16 bases lay in between. DNA of the CDR3: TGTGCCAGCAGTTTCCCACTCGGGACACACAACACCGGGGAGCTGTTTTTT. Residues: CASSFPLGTHNTGELFF.

This clonotype was observed at least ten times. V and J are TRBV4-1 and TRBJ1-1; D is perhaps TRBD1 (5 bases). This CDR3 contains 15 residues. Looked up from germline, CDR1 is MGHRA and CDR2 is YSYEKL. V was trimmed by 0 bases and J by 2 bases, leaving 10 bases between them. The CDR3 loop reads CASSQEPGQNTEAFF. The CDR3 DNA reads TGCGCCAGCAGCCAAGAACCAGGGCAAAACACTGAAGCTTTCTTT.

The chain couples TRBV20-1 to TRBJ2-5, with 12 bases identical to TRBD2. The CDR3 is made up of 20 amino acids. V shed 4 bases, J shed 5 bases, and the junction held 23 bases outside the gene matches. The germline CDR1 and CDR2 sequences are DFQATT and SNEGSKA (reference sequence). The CDR3 sequence is CSAMTSSIDLAGGPQETQYF. CDR3 nucleotides: TGCAGTGCTATGACGTCGAGCATAGATCTAGCGGGAGGGCCTCAGGAGACCCAGTACTTC.

On this clonotype: A much larger clone differs from this one at a single base, so this may be a read error. V usage is TRBV6-2 or TRBV6-3 and J usage is TRBJ1-1; TRBD1 matches 7 bases. The germline V gene encodes CDR1 MNHEY and CDR2 SVGEGT. The CDR3 runs 16 residues. CDR3 in amino acids: CASRPGQMRMNTETFF. CDR3 bases: TGTGCCAGCAGACCGGGACAGATGCGAATGAACACTGAAACTTTCTTT.

V usage is TRBV12-3 or TRBV12-4 and J usage is TRBJ2-5; D is possibly TRBD1 (6 bases). V lost 5 bases and J 4 bases, leaving 23 bases between the germline ends. The CDR3 runs to 17 residues. The CDR3 protein is CASSPADVDRLRETQYF. The CDR3 DNA is TGTGCCAGCAGTCCCGCTGACGTCGACAGGTTACGAGAGACCCAGTACTTC.

The J gene is TRBJ2-1, the V gene TRBV27, with 9 positions matching TRBD2. The CDR3 runs 16 residues. J was trimmed by 7 bases and V by 8 bases; bases with no gene match: 15. Looked up from germline, CDR1 is MNHEY and CDR2 is SMNVEV (reference sequence). CDR3 DNA: TGTGCCAGCCAAACCTTAGCGGGAGTTCATATGAATGAGCAGTTCTTC. It yields the protein CASQTLAGVHMNEQFF.